These T cell receptor beta chains were read from a single sample in a study of blood T cell repertoires in COVID-19. Measured with immunoSEQ multiplex PCR; TCRdb has only the in-frame clones, and not every one. The sample includes 250,000 or so clones, roughly 90% seen only once; the top ten take 0.7% to 0.85%. Sequenced: peripheral blood. These receptor sequences come from a woman in her 30s with acute or convalescent COVID-19. The CDR3 runs from the conserved cysteine through the conserved F or W. Each record gives: D gene, V gene, clone size, CDR3 length, J gene, CDR3 DNA, CDR3 protein. D genes are given only for firm matches. Clone size, where shown, is once, few, many, or a class for clones that have expanded.

>NA|TRBV27|once|15|TRBJ1-4
TGTGCCAGCAGTTTGGTGGGGCTCGGTAATGAAAAACTGTTTTTT
CASSLVGLGNEKLFF
>NA|TRBV9|NA|13|TRBJ1-5
TGTGCCAGCAGCTCCGGGGGTGATCAGCCCCAGCATTTT
CASSSGGDQPQHF
>TRBD1|TRBV9|once|16|TRBJ2-5
TGTGCCAGCAGCGTAGGGCCGGCAGGGGGTCAAGAGACCCAGTACTTC
CASSVGPAGGQETQYF
>NA|TRBV27|once|13|TRBJ1-6
TGTGCCAGCAGTATTACAGGGCTTTCACCCCTCCACTTT
CASSITGLSPLHF
>TRBD2|TRBV4-2|NA|15|TRBJ2-2
TGTGCCGGAAGAGCGGGAGGATCGAACACCGGGGAGCTGTTTTTT
CAGRAGGSNTGELFF
>NA|TRBV19|NA|16|TRBJ2-1
TGTGCCAGTAGTTTTGGAGGCATGAGCTCCTACAATGAGCAGTTCTTC
CASSFGGMSSYNEQFF
>TRBD1|TRBV18|NA|20|TRBJ2-6
TGTGCCAGCTCACCACTGAGACAGGGGGATCCCTACTCTGGGGCCAACGTCCTGACTTTC
CASSPLRQGDPYSGANVLTF
>NA|TRBV7-2|once|15|TRBJ2-1
TGTGCCAGCAGCCCCGGAGGACCAGAAGGCAATGAGCAGTTCTTC
CASSPGGPEGNEQFF
>NA|TRBV7-2|NA|16|TRBJ1-5
TGTGCCAGCAGCTTAAGTGCGGGGCTGAGGAATCAGCCCCAGCATTTT
CASSLSAGLRNQPQHF
>NA|TRBV5-6|NA|15|TRBJ1-1
TGTGCCAGCAGCGTCCGTACAGGTCGAACAACTGAAGCTTTCTTT
CASSVRTGRTTEAFF
>TRBD2|TRBV7-9|once|19|TRBJ2-7
TGTGCCAGCAGCCCAGGGACTAGCGGGAGTTCCCCGGGGTCCTACGAGCAGTACTTC
CASSPGTSGSSPGSYEQYF
>TRBD1|TRBV12-5|NA|15|TRBJ1-6
TGTGCTAGTGGTTTGGAGACAGGGGGTTATTCACCCCTCCACTTT
CASGLETGGYSPLHF
>NA|TRBV5-4|NA|15|TRBJ1-4
TGTGCCAGCAGCTTGGAGCCCACAACTAATGAAAAACTGTTTTTT
CASSLEPTTNEKLFF
>NA|TRBV6-1|NA|16|TRBJ2-3
TGTGCCAGCAGTGAGGACTACCCAAGGAGCCCAGATACGCAGTATTTT
CASSEDYPRSPDTQYF
>TRBD1|TRBV12-3/TRBV12-4|once|13|TRBJ2-5
TGTGCCAGCAGTGCGACAGGGATCGGGACCCAGTACTTC
CASSATGIGTQYF
>NA|TRBV4-3|NA|18|TRBJ2-1
TGCGCCAGCAGCCAAGATATTGCTTCGGGGGACCCGTCGGATGAGCAGTTCTTC
CASSQDIASGDPSDEQFF
>NA|TRBV20-1|NA|15|TRBJ2-7
TGCAGTGCTAGTCCGGGGAGGGGGAGGGCCTACGAGCAGTACTTC
CSASPGRGRAYEQYF
>TRBD1|TRBV5-6|NA|15|TRBJ1-6
TGTGCCAGCAGCGGCCTAGGGACAGTAGATTCACCCCTCCACTTT
CASSGLGTVDSPLHF
>NA|TRBV7-9|NA|14|TRBJ2-5
TGTGCCAGCAGCTTAGTTCTTAGTCGGGAGACCCAGTACTTC
CASSLVLSRETQYF
>NA|TRBV5-6|NA|14|TRBJ2-7
TGTGCCAGCAGCGGAACGAACCTAGTCTCCGAGCAGTACTTC
CASSGTNLVSEQYF
>TRBD1|TRBV27|NA|16|TRBJ2-2
TGTGCCAGCAGTCCATTGCCGGGACAGGGTACCGGGGAGCTGTTTTTT
CASSPLPGQGTGELFF
>NA|TRBV3-1/TRBV3-2|few|12|TRBJ2-6
TGTGCCAGCAGCCTGAAGGAGGACGTCCTGACTTTC
CASSLKEDVLTF
>NA|TRBV29-1|NA|12|TRBJ2-7
TGCAGCGTTGAGGGGGCCTCCTACGAGCAGTACTTC
CSVEGASYEQYF
>NA|TRBV12-3/TRBV12-4|NA|13|TRBJ2-1
TGTGCCAGCAGTTTAACGGAGTACAATGAGCAGTTCTTC
CASSLTEYNEQFF
>TRBD2|TRBV24-1|NA|15|TRBJ2-5
TGTGCCACCAGTGAGGCGGGAGGGGGCCAAGAGACCCAGTACTTC
CATSEAGGGQETQYF
>TRBD1|TRBV2|many|13|TRBJ2-2
TGTGCCACCGGGACAGGGTACACCGGGGAGCTGTTTTTT
CATGTGYTGELFF
>TRBD2|TRBV5-1|NA|23|TRBJ2-6
TGCGCCAGCAGCTTGGTCGGGGTTGGCAGGGGAGCGGGAGGAGGCTCTGGGGCCAACGTCCTGACTTTC
CASSLVGVGRGAGGGSGANVLTF
>NA|TRBV6-6|NA|10|TRBJ1-2
TGTGCCAGCAGTTCCGGTGGCTACACCTTC
CASSSGGYTF
>NA|TRBV21-1|NA|20|TRBJ2-3
TGTGCCAGCAGCAAAGAAGTCGCTAGCGGGAGGGTTGGGGGCACAGATACGCAGTATTTT
CASSKEVASGRVGGTDTQYF
>TRBD2|TRBV12-5|NA|15|TRBJ2-1
TGTGCTAGTTACGACCCCGGACTAGGGTACAATGAGCAGTTCTTC
CASYDPGLGYNEQFF
>TRBD1|TRBV24-1|NA|15|TRBJ2-7
TGTGCCACCAGTGATAACAGGGGGCCTTCCTACGAGCAGTACTTC
CATSDNRGPSYEQYF
>TRBD2|TRBV19|NA|15|TRBJ2-3
TGTGCCAGTAGTATAGGGCTAGCGGGGGCCGATACGCAGTATTTT
CASSIGLAGADTQYF
>TRBD2|TRBV9|NA|17|TRBJ2-1
TGTGCCAGCAGCGTAGTAGCTAGCGGGAGGACAAGCAATGAGCAGTTCTTC
CASSVVASGRTSNEQFF
>NA|TRBV7-8|NA|12|TRBJ2-7
TGTGCCAGCAGCCAGACTTCCTACGAGCAGTACTTC
CASSQTSYEQYF
>TRBD1|TRBV5-8|few|16|TRBJ1-2
TGTGCCAGCAGCCCTGGGGTTGGGACAGGGCCCTATGGCTACACCTTC
CASSPGVGTGPYGYTF
>NA|TRBV9|NA|14|TRBJ2-1
TGTGCCAGCAGCGTAGCTGGCGGCGGCTATGAGCAGTTCTTC
CASSVAGGGYEQFF
>TRBD2|TRBV27|NA|16|TRBJ2-7
TGTGCCAGCACCCCATCGGCGGGAGAGAAGTCCTACGAGCAGTACTTC
CASTPSAGEKSYEQYF
>TRBD1|TRBV6-2/TRBV6-3|NA|18|TRBJ2-7
TGTGCCAGCAGTTCCCAACAGGGGAAGCTCGAACCCTCCTACGAGCAGTACTTC
CASSSQQGKLEPSYEQYF
>NA|TRBV29-1|many|13|TRBJ2-3
TGCAGCGTTGATTCGAGCGGGCCAGATACGCAGTATTTT
CSVDSSGPDTQYF
>NA|TRBV11-2|NA|13|TRBJ2-3
TGTGCCAGCAGCTTAGATCCCCTAGCTACGCAGTATTTT
CASSLDPLATQYF
>TRBD1|TRBV6-2/TRBV6-3|once|15|TRBJ1-1
TGTGCCAGCAGTTGGGGCAGGGGGGAGAACACTGAAGCTTTCTTT
CASSWGRGENTEAFF
>NA|TRBV9|NA|13|TRBJ2-5
TGTGCCAGCAGCGTAGGAGGGAAGGAGACCCAGTACTTC
CASSVGGKETQYF
>NA|TRBV5-4|NA|16|TRBJ2-2
TGTGCCAGCAGCTTGGGTTATGGCGGTGGAAGCCGGGAGCTGTTTTTT
CASSLGYGGGSRELFF
>NA|TRBV27|NA|15|TRBJ1-4
TGTGCCAGCAGTCAGTATAGGGGACTCAATGAAAAACTGTTTTTT
CASSQYRGLNEKLFF
>NA|TRBV6-2/TRBV6-3|NA|16|TRBJ2-7
TGTGCCAGCAGTGCCCCGACACAGGGCCCGGGACGGGGGCAGTACTTC
CASSAPTQGPGRGQYF
>TRBD1|TRBV27|NA|17|TRBJ2-5
TGTGCCAGCAGGAAAATAGCCGGGACAGGGAGTACGGAGACCCAGTACTTC
CASRKIAGTGSTETQYF
>NA|TRBV3-1/TRBV3-2|NA|14|TRBJ2-7
TGTGCCAGCACCGTCAGCGTTGGGGGGTACGAGCAGTACTTC
CASTVSVGGYEQYF
>TRBD1|TRBV27|NA|13|TRBJ1-2
TGTGCCAGCAGTCCGGACAGGGTCTATGGCTACACCTTC
CASSPDRVYGYTF
>NA|TRBV6-5|NA|15|TRBJ2-1
TGTGCCAGCAGCTTATCTAGGAGCTCCTACAATGAGCAGTTCTTC
CASSLSRSSYNEQFF
>NA|TRBV27|NA|13|TRBJ2-7
TGTGCCAGCAGTTTCCAACGACACTACGAGCAGTACTTC
CASSFQRHYEQYF